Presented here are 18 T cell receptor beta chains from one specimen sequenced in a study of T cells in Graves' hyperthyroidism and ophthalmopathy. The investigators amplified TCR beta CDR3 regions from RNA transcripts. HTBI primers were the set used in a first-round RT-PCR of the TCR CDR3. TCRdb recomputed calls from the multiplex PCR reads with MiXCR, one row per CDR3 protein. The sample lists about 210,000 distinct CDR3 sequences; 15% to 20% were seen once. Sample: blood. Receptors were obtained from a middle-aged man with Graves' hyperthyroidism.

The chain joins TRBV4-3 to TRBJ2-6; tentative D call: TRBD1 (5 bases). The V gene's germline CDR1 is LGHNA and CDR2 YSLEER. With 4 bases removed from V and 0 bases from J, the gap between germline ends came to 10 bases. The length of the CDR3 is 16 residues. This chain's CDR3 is CASSRVQDSGANVLTF. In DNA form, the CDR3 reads TGCGCCAGCAGCCGAGTACAGGACTCTGGGGCCAACGTCCTGACTTTC.

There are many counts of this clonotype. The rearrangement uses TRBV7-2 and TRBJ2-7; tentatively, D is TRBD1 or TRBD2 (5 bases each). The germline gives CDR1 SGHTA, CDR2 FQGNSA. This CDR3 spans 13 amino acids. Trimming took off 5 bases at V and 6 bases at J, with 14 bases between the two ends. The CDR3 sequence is CASSPGTTGEQYF. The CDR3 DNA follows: TGTGCCAGCAGCCCCGGGACGACGGGCGAGCAGTACTTC.

The CDR3 loop reads CASSLIGGGSSGNTIYF. The CDR3 DNA reads TGCGCCAGCAGCCTGATAGGAGGGGGCTCCTCTGGAAACACCATATATTTT. This chain joins TRBV4-1 and TRBJ1-3, with TRBD1 matching over 7 bases. Germline V gives CDR1 MGHRA, CDR2 YSYEKL. V shed 4 bases, J shed 0 bases, and the junction held 9 bases outside the gene matches. This CDR3 is built from 17 residues.

The CDR3 is CASSRKGGNTGELFF. Here the CDR3 DNA reads TGTGCCAGCAGCCGAAAAGGGGGGAATACCGGGGAGCTGTTTTTT. V and J are TRBV7-9 and TRBJ2-2; D possibly matches TRBD1 or TRBD2 (6 bases each). The CDR3 runs 15 residues. Germline assignment: CDR1 SEHNR and CDR2 FQNEAQ (reference sequence). Trimming cost V 5 bases and J 5 bases, with 15 bases left between them.

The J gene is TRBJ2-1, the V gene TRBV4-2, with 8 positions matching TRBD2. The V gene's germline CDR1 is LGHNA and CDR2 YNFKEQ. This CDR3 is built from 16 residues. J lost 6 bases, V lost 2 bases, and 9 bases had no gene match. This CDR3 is CASSQLSGLGGNEQFF. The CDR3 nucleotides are TGTGCCAGCAGCCAACTATCGGGACTAGGAGGCAATGAGCAGTTCTTC.

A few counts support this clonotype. DNA of the CDR3: TGTGCCAGCTCACCGGCAGGCGATTCACCCCTCCACTTT. This encodes CASSPAGDSPLHF. J is TRBJ1-6 and V is TRBV18; D gene ambiguous. This CDR3 has 13 residues. V was clipped by 3 bases and J by 8 bases, with 8 bases between them. Germline-derived CDR1 and CDR2 are KGHSH and LQKENI.

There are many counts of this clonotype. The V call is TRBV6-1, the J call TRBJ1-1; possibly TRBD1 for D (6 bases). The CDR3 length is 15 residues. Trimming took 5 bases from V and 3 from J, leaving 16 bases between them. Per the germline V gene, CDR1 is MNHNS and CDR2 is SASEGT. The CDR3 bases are TGTGCCAGCAGTCAAGACAGGAGTCCCTACACTGAAGCTTTCTTT. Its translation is CASSQDRSPYTEAFF.

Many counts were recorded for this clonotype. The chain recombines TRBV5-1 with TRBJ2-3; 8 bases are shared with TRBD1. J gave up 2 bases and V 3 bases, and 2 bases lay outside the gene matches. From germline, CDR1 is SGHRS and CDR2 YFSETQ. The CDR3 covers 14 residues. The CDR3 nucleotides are TGCGCCAGCAGCTCGGGACAGGACACAGATACGCAGTATTTT. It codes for CASSSGQDTDTQYF.

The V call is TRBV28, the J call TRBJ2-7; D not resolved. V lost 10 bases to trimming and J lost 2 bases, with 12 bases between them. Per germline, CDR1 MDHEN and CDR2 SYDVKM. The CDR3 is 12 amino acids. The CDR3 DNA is TGTGCCACCAACGACATCGCCTACGAGCAGTACTTC. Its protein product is CATNDIAYEQYF.

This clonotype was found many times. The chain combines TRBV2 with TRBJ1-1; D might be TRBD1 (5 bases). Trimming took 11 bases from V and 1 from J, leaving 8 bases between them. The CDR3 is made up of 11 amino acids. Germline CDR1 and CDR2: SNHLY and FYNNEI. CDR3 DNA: TGTGCCGGAGGGGAGAACACTGAAGCTTTCTTT. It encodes CAGGENTEAFF.

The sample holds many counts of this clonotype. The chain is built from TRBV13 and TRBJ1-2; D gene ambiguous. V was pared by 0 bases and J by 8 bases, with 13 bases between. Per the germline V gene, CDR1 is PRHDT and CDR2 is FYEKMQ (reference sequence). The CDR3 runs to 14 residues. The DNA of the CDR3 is TGTGCCAGCAGCTTAGGCCAAGCGCGCCGGGGCTACACCTTC. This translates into CASSLGQARRGYTF.

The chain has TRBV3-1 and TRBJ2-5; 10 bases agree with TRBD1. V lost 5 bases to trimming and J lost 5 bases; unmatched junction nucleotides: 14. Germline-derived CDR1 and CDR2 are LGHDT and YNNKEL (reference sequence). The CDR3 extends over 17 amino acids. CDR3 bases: TGTGCCAGCAGCTCTCACGGACAGGGGGATTTTAGGGAGACCCAGTACTTC. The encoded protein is CASSSHGQGDFRETQYF.

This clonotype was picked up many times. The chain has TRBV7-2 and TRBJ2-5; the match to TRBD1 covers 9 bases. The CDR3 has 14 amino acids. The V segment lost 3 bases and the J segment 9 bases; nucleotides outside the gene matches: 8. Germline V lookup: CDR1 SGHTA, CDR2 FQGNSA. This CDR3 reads CASSLGGTGLAQYF. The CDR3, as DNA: TGTGCCAGCAGCTTGGGAGGGACAGGGCTGGCCCAGTACTTC. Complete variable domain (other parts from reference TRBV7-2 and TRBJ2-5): GAGVSQSPSNKVTEKGKDVELRCDPISGHTALYWYRQSLGQGLEFLIYFQGNSAPDKSGLPSDRFSAERTGGSVSTLTIQRTQQEDSAVYLCASSLGGTGLAQYFGPGTRLLVL.

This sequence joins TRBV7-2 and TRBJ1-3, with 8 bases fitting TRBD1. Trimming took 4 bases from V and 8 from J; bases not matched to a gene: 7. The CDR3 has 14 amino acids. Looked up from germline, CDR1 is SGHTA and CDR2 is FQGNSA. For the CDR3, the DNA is TGTGCCAGCAGCTCAGACCAGGGGGCCTACACCATATATTTT. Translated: CASSSDQGAYTIYF.

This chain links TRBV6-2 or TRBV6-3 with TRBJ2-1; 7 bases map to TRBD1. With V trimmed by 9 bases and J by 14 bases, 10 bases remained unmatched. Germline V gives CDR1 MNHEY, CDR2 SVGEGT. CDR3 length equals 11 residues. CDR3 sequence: CASSDRDLKFF. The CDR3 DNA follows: TGTGCCAGTAGCGACAGGGATTTGAAGTTCTTC.

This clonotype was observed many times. DNA for the CDR3: TGTGCCTGGAGTGACCTAGCCGGCATTCAGTACTTC. The encoded protein is CAWSDLAGIQYF. The chain has TRBV30 and TRBJ2-4; D may be TRBD2 (5 bases). CDR1 is GTSNPN, CDR2 SVGIG, per germline (reference sequence). V lost 1 base, J lost 9 bases, and 10 bases lay in between. CDR3 length equals 12 residues.

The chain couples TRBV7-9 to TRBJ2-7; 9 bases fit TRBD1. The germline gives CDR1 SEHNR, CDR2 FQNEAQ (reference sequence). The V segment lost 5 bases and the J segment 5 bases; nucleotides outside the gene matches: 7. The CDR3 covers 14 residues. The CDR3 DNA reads TGTGCCAGCAGCCCCGGGGACAGGGTCCACGAGCAGTACTTC. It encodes CASSPGDRVHEQYF.

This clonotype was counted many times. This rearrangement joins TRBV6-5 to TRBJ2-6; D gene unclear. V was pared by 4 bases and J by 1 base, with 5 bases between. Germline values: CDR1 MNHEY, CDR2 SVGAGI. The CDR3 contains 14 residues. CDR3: CASSLGSGANVLTF. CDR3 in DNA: TGTGCCAGCAGTTTGGGATCTGGGGCCAACGTCCTGACTTTC.